This T cell receptor beta chain was identified in a study of blood T cells in healthy people across ages. Study-level results: The long-lived group displayed more naive CD4+ cells, plus higher diversity, than the aged donors did.

In this sample, this clonotype turned up once. Its antigen remains unidentified. PCR was performed a second time for about 6 to 12 cycles using a sample-barcoded 5' primer and a J-beta primer mix. Unique molecular identifiers of 12 random nucleotides labeled each cDNA. TCRdb fed the 5' RACE reads into MiXCR, producing one record per CDR3 protein. This sample carries around 780,000 distinct CDR3 sequences, approximately 60% of them seen once, and the ten largest clones take roughly 26%. The CDR3 has 14 residues. CDR1 is MNHNY and CDR2 is SVGAGI in the germline V gene (reference sequence). The V gene lost 6 bases and the J gene lost 3 bases, with 12 bases spanning the gap. Healthy Russian Caucasian donors spanned ages about 6 to 100 years. Per sample, extraction of total RNA gave at least 5.5 micrograms in every case.

Sequenced sample: blood. This receptor was identified in a man between 35 and 55 years old in good health. The rearrangement uses TRBV6-6 and TRBJ2-1; D is possibly TRBD1 (6 bases). CDR3 protein: CASRLLDSYNEQFF. The CDR3 coding sequence is TGTGCCAGCAGGCTTTTGGACAGCTACAATGAGCAGTTCTTC.